A single sample gave rise to the 14 T cell receptor beta chains below, sequenced in a study of early T cells in non-severe SARS-CoV-2 infection. One entry per CDR3 protein, called by TCRdb with MiXCR from the 5' RACE reads. Among roughly 57,000 distinct CDR3 sequences listed, around 12% were seen once. Sequencing was done on a sample of whole blood. The origin of the receptors is an adult who was a healthcare worker with PCR-confirmed SARS-CoV-2 infection or an uninfected control (not recorded which).

This chain connects TRBV12-3 or TRBV12-4 to TRBJ2-5; 7 bases fit TRBD2. CDR3 length: 14 residues. V lost 4 bases, J lost 4 bases, and 6 bases stayed unmatched. The chain's CDR3 is CASSSLSGAETQYF. In DNA, the CDR3 is TGTGCCAGCAGTTCCCTCAGCGGGGCAGAGACCCAGTACTTC.

This chain uses TRBV7-8 with TRBJ1-5, with a weak D call TRBD1 (6 bases). The CDR3 is 15 residues long. V lost 1 base to trimming and J lost 3 bases, with 10 bases between them. The V gene's germline CDR1 is SGHVS and CDR2 FQNEAQ. In DNA, the CDR3 is TGTGCCAGCAGCTTAGAGGGGGTAATCAATCAGCCCCAGCATTTT. It specifies CASSLEGVINQPQHF.

This clonotype appeared many times. CDR3 coding DNA: TGTGCCAGCAGCTTGGACGTGACCCACGAGGGAGCGGGGTACAATGAGCAGTTCTTC. Protein product: CASSLDVTHEGAGYNEQFF. This chain joins TRBV7-2 and TRBJ2-1, with 7 nucleotides matching TRBD2. The J segment lost 4 bases and the V segment lost 3 bases, leaving 18 bases of the junction unmatched. The CDR3 sequence is 19 residues long. CDR1 and CDR2 from the germline V gene are SGHTA and FQGNSA.

In its sample, this clonotype was seen many times. The chain recombines TRBV19 with TRBJ1-5; D gene ambiguous. Between the trimmed V and J ends, which lost 1 base and 0 bases, there was a span of 16 bases. The CDR3 has 18 amino acids. The germline V gene has CDR1 LNHDA and CDR2 SQIVND (reference sequence). The DNA of the CDR3 is TGTGCCAGTAGTATAGGGGGAACAGCCTTTTATAGCAATCAGCCCCAGCATTTT. Its translation is CASSIGGTAFYSNQPQHF. Full variable domain (rest looked up from reference TRBV19 and TRBJ1-5): DGGITQSPKYLFRKEGQNVTLSCEQNLNHDAMYWYRQDPGQGLRLIYYSQIVNDFQKGDIAEGYSVSREKKESFPLTVTSAQKNPTAFYLCASSIGGTAFYSNQPQHFGDGTRLSIL.

This clonotype was seen at least ten times. V is TRBV10-3 and J is TRBJ1-1; 7 bases line up with TRBD1. Per the germline V gene, CDR1 is ENHRY and CDR2 is SYGVKD. With 8 bases clipped from V and 0 bases from J, the junction kept 9 bases outside the gene matches. There are 15 residues in the CDR3. CDR3 loop: CAIAPGQRLNTEAFF. As DNA, the CDR3 is TGTGCCATCGCCCCGGGACAGAGGTTGAACACTGAAGCTTTCTTT.

This clonotype was seen more than once but under ten times. The chain carries TRBV2 and TRBJ2-1; tentatively, D is TRBD1 (6 bases). V lost 4 bases and J 3 bases, leaving 16 bases between the germline ends. This CDR3 comprises 16 residues. The germline gives CDR1 SNHLY, CDR2 FYNNEI. CDR3 sequence: CASSAEGVSRYNEQFF. DNA of the CDR3: TGTGCCAGCAGTGCAGAGGGGGTGTCACGCTACAATGAGCAGTTCTTC.

This chain links TRBV6-2 or TRBV6-3 with TRBJ2-3; D unresolved. Trimming cost V 2 bases and J 6 bases, with 9 bases left between them. The CDR3 consists of 13 residues. The germline gives CDR1 MNHEY, CDR2 SVGEGT. The CDR3: CASSYTVWDTQYF. The CDR3 nucleotides are TGTGCCAGCAGTTACACCGTTTGGGATACGCAGTATTTT.

In its sample, this clonotype was seen many times. The gene calls are TRBV6-2 or TRBV6-3 and TRBJ2-3, with 7 nucleotides matching TRBD1. Trimming at V came to 6 bases and at J to 0 bases, leaving 6 bases not matched to a gene. Germline V gene data show CDR1 as MNHEY and CDR2 as SVGEGT. CDR3 length: 15 amino acids. The CDR3: CASSDRDSSTDTQYF. CDR3 nucleotide sequence: TGTGCCAGCAGCGACCGGGACAGTAGCACAGATACGCAGTATTTT.

V and J are TRBV13 and TRBJ2-7; 7 nucleotides line up with TRBD2. Looked up from germline, CDR1 is PRHDT and CDR2 is FYEKMQ (reference sequence). V lost 8 bases to trimming and J lost 1 base; unmatched junction nucleotides: 8. The CDR3 runs to 14 residues. This chain's CDR3 is CASRRGGGSYEQYF. For the CDR3, the DNA is TGTGCCAGCCGAAGGGGCGGGGGATCCTACGAGCAGTACTTC.

This clonotype was observed a handful of times. The chain is built from TRBV16 and TRBJ1-5; maybe TRBD1 (5 bases). V lost 6 bases, J lost 10 bases, and 10 bases lay in between. Germline values: CDR1 KGHSY, CDR2 FQNENV. This CDR3 spans 11 amino acids. The CDR3 reads CASSRQGPQHF. The DNA for the CDR3 is TGTGCCAGCAGTCGTCAGGGCCCCCAGCATTTT.

This clonotype appeared once. This chain links TRBV12-5 with TRBJ2-5; 7 bases match TRBD2. The germline CDR1 and CDR2 sequences are LGHNT and FRNRAP. Germline trimming cut 6 bases from V and 1 base from J; bases unmatched to any gene: 8. This CDR3 has 15 amino acids. The CDR3 nucleotides are TGTGCTAGTGGGTTAGGACTAGTGGGCCAAGAGACCCAGTACTTC. This gives the protein CASGLGLVGQETQYF.

This clonotype was detected many times. The chain employs TRBV4-3 and TRBJ1-1; TRBD1 is a possible D gene (5 bases). This CDR3 contains 14 residues. With 0 bases removed from V and 11 bases from J, the gap between germline ends came to 16 bases. From germline, CDR1 is LGHNA and CDR2 YSLEER. CDR3 sequence reads: CASSQDGGLSTAFF. CDR3 bases: TGCGCCAGCAGCCAAGATGGGGGGTTGTCCACTGCTTTCTTT.

There are many counts of this clonotype. The V call is TRBV13, the J call TRBJ2-1, with D unclear. Germline assignment: CDR1 PRHDT and CDR2 FYEKMQ (reference sequence). The CDR3 loop spans 12 amino acids. V lost 5 bases and J 6 bases, leaving 8 bases between the germline ends. The CDR3 loop is CASSPQANEQFF. The CDR3 nucleotides are TGTGCCAGCAGCCCCCAGGCCAATGAGCAGTTCTTC.

The chain is built from TRBV7-2 and TRBJ2-3, with D tentatively TRBD1 or TRBD2 (6 bases each). The CDR3 consists of 16 residues. V gave up 1 base and J gave up 0 bases, with 11 bases separating them. Germline V gene sequence: CDR1 SGHTA, CDR2 FQGNSA. The CDR3 loop reads CASSLGRGQSTDTQYF. In DNA form, the CDR3 reads TGTGCCAGCAGCTTAGGCCGGGGGCAGAGCACAGATACGCAGTATTTT.